Below are 14 T cell receptor beta chains sequenced from a single sample in a study of T cells after yellow fever vaccination. One entry per CDR3 protein, called by TCRdb with MiXCR from the 5' RACE reads. The sample records 150,000 to 200,000 distinct CDR3 sequences, about 6% being singletons. The sequences come from CD4+ T cells sorted from PBMCs, collected on the day of the first yellow fever vaccination. The origin of the receptors is a man younger than 30 who received the YFV17D yellow fever vaccine.

This clonotype was picked up many times. V is TRBV7-2 and J is TRBJ2-3; 7 bases fit TRBD1. Germline CDR1 reads SGHTA; CDR2 reads FQGNSA. The CDR3 runs 15 residues. The junction had 9 bases not matched to a gene; V was cut back by 3 bases and J by 6 bases. CDR3 in DNA: TGTGCCAGCAGCTTCCCCAAGGGGGCAGGGGATACGCAGTATTTT. This translates into CASSFPKGAGDTQYF.

This clonotype appeared many times. The genes are TRBV5-5 and TRBJ2-3; 7 nucleotides align to TRBD2. Per germline, CDR1 SGHKS and CDR2 YYEKEE (reference sequence). The CDR3 runs 17 residues. With 0 bases clipped from V and 2 bases from J, the junction kept 9 bases outside the gene matches. CDR3 sequence (DNA): TGTGCCAGCAGCTTGGTTCCTCCTAGCGGATCCACAGATACGCAGTATTTT. It codes for CASSLVPPSGSTDTQYF.

This clonotype was picked up many times. The chain links TRBV11-2 to TRBJ2-3; 10 nucleotides line up with TRBD2. Trimming removed 4 bases from V and 5 bases from J; junction bases left unmatched: 12. This CDR3 is built from 17 residues. Germline CDR1 and CDR2: SGHAT and FQNNGV. In DNA form, the CDR3 reads TGTGCCAGCAGCTGGACTATGAGCGGGGGGGCGGTAGATACGCAGTATTTT. It specifies CASSWTMSGGAVDTQYF. Variable domain in full (rest from reference TRBV11-2 and TRBJ2-3): EAGVAQSPRYKIIEKRQSVAFWCNPISGHATLYWYQQILGQGPKLLIQFQNNGVVDDSQLPKDRFSAERLKGVDSTLKIQPAKLEDSAVYLCASSWTMSGGAVDTQYFGPGTRLTVL.

This clonotype was counted ten times or more. The CDR3 sequence is CATSRDISGVSRDEQFF. CDR3 sequence (DNA): TGTGCCACCAGCAGAGACATCTCGGGGGTCTCAAGGGATGAGCAGTTCTTC. This chain uses TRBV15 with TRBJ2-1; weak D call: TRBD2 (6 bases). CDR3 length: 17 amino acids. V was cut by 0 bases and J by 8 bases, with 20 bases left in between. Germline-derived CDR1 and CDR2 are LNHNV and YYDKDF (reference sequence).

This clonotype came up many times. The gene calls are TRBV9 and TRBJ2-3; D may be TRBD1 or TRBD2 (5 bases each). The V gene lost 1 base and the J gene lost 3 bases, with 12 bases spanning the gap. The CDR3 loop spans 15 amino acids. Germline loops: CDR1 SGDLS, CDR2 YYNGEE. This CDR3 is CASSVTSEGTDTQYF. For the CDR3, the DNA is TGTGCCAGCAGCGTAACTAGTGAGGGGACAGATACGCAGTATTTT.

At least ten counts were recorded for this clonotype. This rearrangement joins TRBV2 to TRBJ1-1; a weak D match, TRBD1 (5 bases). Trimming removed 2 bases from V and 3 bases from J, with 10 bases in between. Germline V gene sequence: CDR1 SNHLY, CDR2 FYNNEI. The CDR3 extends over 14 amino acids. Written as DNA, the CDR3 is TGTGCCAGCAGTGAACAGGGTGCGTACACTGAAGCTTTCTTT. As protein: CASSEQGAYTEAFF.

This clonotype was detected ten times or more. CDR3: CASKMGSTYQPQHF. The DNA of the CDR3 is TGTGCCAGCAAAATGGGCAGTACCTATCAGCCCCAGCATTTT. The chain couples TRBV2 to TRBJ1-5; D remains unclear. V lost 7 bases to trimming and J lost 5 bases, with 15 bases between them. Germline CDR1 and CDR2: SNHLY and FYNNEI. The CDR3 loop spans 14 amino acids.

This clonotype was seen more than once but under ten times. This sequence joins TRBV11-1 and TRBJ1-6; maybe TRBD1 (6 bases). The germline CDR1 and CDR2 sequences are SGHAT and FQDESV (reference sequence). The CDR3 sequence is 18 residues long. V lost 1 base and J 8 bases, leaving 21 bases between the germline ends. For the CDR3, the DNA is TGTGCCAGCAGCTTAGACCAGGACAAGGGCAGGGGTGATTCACCCCTCCACTTT. It specifies CASSLDQDKGRGDSPLHF.

The J gene is TRBJ2-3, the V gene TRBV27, with D possibly being TRBD1 or TRBD2 (5 bases each). The CDR3 has 17 amino acids. Trimming pared 5 bases from V and 2 bases from J, leaving 20 bases between. Looked up from germline, CDR1 is MNHEY and CDR2 is SMNVEV (reference sequence). The CDR3 sequence is CASSLDSGTVFTDTQYF. As DNA, the CDR3 is TGTGCCAGCAGTCTGGACTCCGGGACGGTCTTCACAGATACGCAGTATTTT.

This clonotype was found many times. The chain is built from TRBV27 and TRBJ1-1; no reliable D call. V was trimmed by 5 bases and J by 3 bases, leaving 10 bases between them. The CDR3 spans 13 residues. Germline V gene data show CDR1 as MNHEY and CDR2 as SMNVEV (reference sequence). The CDR3 loop is CASSPPSYTEAFF. In nucleotides, the CDR3 is TGTGCCAGCAGTCCCCCATCCTACACTGAAGCTTTCTTT.

The rearrangement joins TRBV7-9 to TRBJ1-2; 12 positions match TRBD1. CDR3 length: 15 amino acids. Germline lookup yields CDR1 SEHNR and CDR2 FQNEAQ (reference sequence). Trimming removed 5 bases from V and 7 bases from J; junction bases left unmatched: 8. The CDR3 nucleotides are TGTGCCAGCAGCCCCCCCGGGACAGGGGGCATTGGCTACACCTTC. Protein: CASSPPGTGGIGYTF. The entire variable domain, with the rest obtained from reference TRBV7-9 and TRBJ1-2, is as follows: DTGVSQNPRHKITKRGQNVTFRCDPISEHNRLYWYRQTLGQGPEFLTYFQNEAQLEKSRLLSDRFSAERPKGSFSTLEIQRTEQGDSAMYLCASSPPGTGGIGYTFGSGTRLTVV.

This clonotype was recorded many times. This rearrangement joins TRBV6-5 to TRBJ1-4; D unclear. V dropped 11 bases and J dropped 7 bases, with 17 bases sitting between them. Germline assignment: CDR1 MNHEY and CDR2 SVGAGI. This CDR3 region has 13 residues. The CDR3 coding sequence is TGTGCCTCGCGGTTGGGGAGGCGTGAAAAACTGTTTTTT. It translates to CASRLGRREKLFF.

The sample holds many counts of this clonotype. CDR3 loop: CASSAEQGPDTQYF. The CDR3 DNA is TGCGCCAGCAGCGCGGAACAGGGCCCAGATACGCAGTATTTT. The V call is TRBV5-1, the J call TRBJ2-3; TRBD1 is a possible D gene (6 bases). Trimming left V 4 bases short and J 4 bases short, with 13 bases between. The CDR3 length is 14 residues. The germline gives CDR1 SGHRS, CDR2 YFSETQ.

Ten or more counts support this clonotype. This chain links TRBV11-2 with TRBJ2-5, with D perhaps matching TRBD1 (5 bases). The CDR3 is 14 residues long. The V and J ends lost 5 bases and 0 bases respectively, with 10 bases between them. CDR1 SGHAT and CDR2 FQNNGV come from the germline V gene. In DNA, the CDR3 is TGTGCCAGCAGCCGTAGGGGATACCAAGAGACCCAGTACTTC. Its protein product is CASSRRGYQETQYF.